This TCR beta chain was recorded in a study of shared clonotypes between healthy human individuals. CDR3 size: 16 residues. Germline-derived CDR1 and CDR2 are MGHRA and YSYEKL. Trimming at V came to 5 bases and at J to 4 bases, leaving 9 bases not matched to a gene. This clone showed up just once. Naive CD8 isolation took CD45RO-negative cells positively selected for CCR7 and excluded terminally differentiated effector memory CD45RA+ cells. Sequencing used immunoSEQ multiplex PCR; TCRdb keeps in-frame clones, though not all of them. The sample has approximately 590,000 clones; 95% are singletons. Sequencing was performed on naive CD8+ T cells sorted from blood. The chain is built from TRBV4-1 and TRBJ2-2; 8 bases align to TRBD1. The receptor was isolated from a woman in her 30s in good health. The CDR3 protein is CASSERQGRSTGELFF. CDR3 DNA: TGCGCCAGCAGCGAACGACAGGGGAGAAGCACCGGGGAGCTGTTTTTT.